Detailed here is one T cell receptor beta chain. Its antigen is still unknown. The sample holds no much larger clone one base away, and base qualities are not on file. This entry belongs to a study of shared clonotypes between healthy human individuals (dated by TCRdb to 2018 to 2021). Study-level background: The cohort included three men and two women between 18 and 49 years of age. For each donor, three plates each were used for CD4 naive and CD4 memory, two plates were used for CD8 naive, and one plate was used for CD8 memory. Blood TCR repertoires of about five healthy adults were deeply sequenced to estimate repertoire size and the extent of clonotype sharing between individuals. Libraries were prepared and TCR repertoires were sequenced by different laboratories using diverse techniques, in order to increase sequencing depth and limit assay-specific biases. Between about 0.8 and 8.9 billion PBMCs per donor were obtained by leukapheresis.

Using the deep immunoSEQ assay, TCR CDR3 regions were amplified from genomic DNA by multiplex PCR. Genomic DNA extracted from each cell subset was distributed evenly over all wells of several immunoSEQ 96-well plates, and each plate served as one replicate. For sorted subsets, around 200 ng genomic DNA, equal to tens of thousands of T cell genomes, was loaded into each replicate PCR. The purified libraries were quantified using a Qubit 3.0 fluorometer, sized with a Bioanalyzer 2100, and then quantified again using the KAPA Library Quantification kit. A separate single-read 150-cycle Illumina NextSeq 550 flow cell was used to sequence each immunoSEQ 96-well plate. The published analysis was carried out like this. The immunoSEQ output contained only junctional sequences without quality scores, so filtering could not match that applied to full-length reads. Sequences were annotated with PyIR, a Python wrapper for IgBLAST v1.9, using IMGT germline references to assign V/J genes and CDR3. Reads with weak V/J assignments (E-value above 1e-6), missing CDR3, stop codons, out-of-frame junctions, or ambiguous translated residues were removed. V3J clonotypes were defined as sequences sharing an identical inferred V gene, J gene, and CDR3 amino acid sequence. To compute the percentage overlap between repertoires, the number of shared unique clonotypes was divided by the size of the smaller repertoire. RTK rarefaction, the Chao1 estimator, and Recon v2.1 estimates of unobserved clonotypes were used to assess repertoire richness. Generation probabilities for all TCRbeta clonotypes obtained by the gDNA method from a handful of donors were computed using OLGA. In TCRdb, the immuneACCESS table is reduced to in-frame sequences with V and J assigned. These tables do not hold every clone; where another copy was compared, an unresolved V gene accounts for under half, and the others remain unexplained. V and J calls and clone size are as listed in that table; D and trimming were resolved from the DNA. Across this sample there are over a million clones, with roughly 96% seen only once. The ten most abundant clones make up approximately 1.1% of the sample.

Donors were healthy HIV-negative adults with no recently reported acute infections or vaccinations. All donors were Caucasian adults living in Nashville, Tennessee, USA. CD4+ T cells were enriched through magnetic negative selection, after which naive cells were positively selected on CD45RA and the remaining negative fraction served as the memory subset. Blood was collected by leukapheresis, and PBMCs were isolated by Ficoll-Histopaque density gradient centrifugation and then cryopreserved in liquid nitrogen vapor phase. Analytical flow cytometry was used to check the purity and quantity of each magnetically sorted T cell population. Each sorted fraction had its genomic DNA isolated and then quantified by UV absorbance on a Nanodrop 2000c. The CDR3 spans 16 residues, from the cysteine through the phenylalanine. The sequence is cut down to CDR3 DNA, 48 bases in frame from base 1. CDR1 is given as SGHRS and CDR2 as YFSETQ, both from the germline V gene. V and J lose 4 bases and 4 bases, and a span of 18 bases separates them.

The paper's findings and limits, for the study overall: Rarefaction of sorted-subset datasets indicated incomplete sequencing despite the large sequencing depth. The genetic and exposure-history diversity represented was limited by the small number of donors. Sampling was limited to blood, and TCR repertoires in tissue likely differ from TCR repertoires in blood. Pairwise subsampling led to the expectation that sequencing depth would affect the degree of clonotype sharing among donors. Estimated clonotype richness was generally larger for naive than for memory subsets. Higher generation probabilities were observed for clonotypes shared by all four sorted-subset donors than for non-shared clonotypes. Roughly 5% of naive CD4, around 4% of naive CD8, around 2.3% of memory CD4, and less than 0.45% of memory CD8 clonotypes were shared across a few donors.

Sequencing used naive CD4+ T cells sorted from blood. The cell subset or site label for this specimen denotes: CD45RA+ positively selected. The sequence is built from TRBV5-1 and TRBJ2-1; TRBD2 might be the D gene, on 6 matching bases. The TCR originated in a man aged 25 to 45 in good health. The CDR3 sequence is CASSATGLPLYNEQFF. The DNA reads TGCGCCAGCAGCGCAACGGGACTCCCCCTGTACAATGAGCAGTTCTTC.